A single sample gave rise to the 21 T cell receptor beta chains below, sequenced in a study of blood T cell repertoires in COVID-19. Some clones are missing from TCRdb's copy, which holds only in-frame ones; the method was immunoSEQ multiplex PCR. This sample has roughly 220,000 clones, with 75% to 90% found just once. The sequencing sample was made of PBMCs or T cells enriched from blood (not recorded which). All receptors come from a woman between 18 and 29 years old in a cohort exposed to, infected with or recovered from COVID-19 (not recorded which).

The chain couples TRBV11-3 to TRBJ2-1; tentatively, D is TRBD2 (6 bases). The CDR3 length is 15 residues. Germline V gene sequence: CDR1 SGHNT, CDR2 YENEEA. V lost 5 bases to trimming and J lost 6 bases, with 17 bases between them. The CDR3 DNA follows: TGTGCCAGCAGCCCCATTAGCGGCACCTTCAATGAGCAGTTCTTC. As protein: CASSPISGTFNEQFF.

This clone appeared a few times. The chain uses TRBV5-4 and TRBJ2-1; the match to TRBD2 covers 11 bases. The CDR3 has 15 residues. Losses at the gene ends were 2 bases for V and 5 bases for J; bases not matched to a gene: 3. Looked up from germline, CDR1 is SGHNT and CDR2 is YYREEE (reference sequence). In DNA form, the CDR3 reads TGTGCCAGCAGCTTCAGACTAGCGGGAAACAATGAGCAGTTCTTC. Protein product: CASSFRLAGNNEQFF.

The CDR3 sequence is CASSYWPMGPDTQYF. The DNA of the CDR3 is TGTGCCAGCAGTTACTGGCCGATGGGCCCAGATACGCAGTATTTT. J is TRBJ2-3 and V is TRBV6-5; D remains unclear. Per germline, CDR1 MNHEY and CDR2 SVGAGI. CDR3 length equals 15 residues. The V gene lost 1 base and the J gene lost 4 bases, with 12 bases spanning the gap.

This sequence joins TRBV5-6 and TRBJ2-1; TRBD1 matches at 11 bases. This CDR3 region has 16 residues. The germline CDR1 and CDR2 sequences are SGHDT and YYEEEE. V trimming: 1 base; J trimming: 7 bases; junction bases outside the gene matches: 7. DNA of the CDR3: TGTGCCAGCAGCTTGCGGGACAGGGGGGCTTTGAATGAGCAGTTCTTC. Its translation: CASSLRDRGALNEQFF.

Concerning this clone: At one boundary the junction diverges from the germline segment, which might be a read error. The rearrangement uses TRBV6-1 and TRBJ2-3; D unclear. The CDR3 is 15 amino acids. Germline V gives CDR1 MNHNS, CDR2 SASEGT. CDR3 coding DNA: TGTGCCAGCAATGAAATTTCCGCGGGCACAGATACGCAGTATTTT. This gives the protein CASNEISAGTDTQYF.

The genes are TRBV29-1 and TRBJ2-3; 9 bases are shared with TRBD2. The germline V gene encodes CDR1 SQVTM and CDR2 ANQGSEA. Trimming cost V 7 bases and J 4 bases; bases outside gene matches: 9. This CDR3 region has 14 residues. The DNA of the CDR3 is TGCAGCGGTAGCGGGGGAGTTGGTGCAGATACGCAGTATTTT. This sequence encodes CSGSGGVGADTQYF.

The V gene is TRBV29-1, the J gene TRBJ2-1, with TRBD2 matching over 10 bases. The CDR3 is made up of 14 amino acids. From germline, CDR1 is SQVTM and CDR2 ANQGSEA. With 6 bases clipped from V and 7 bases from J, the junction kept 9 bases outside the gene matches. The CDR3 sequence: CSVRRAGGGNEQFF. The CDR3 DNA reads TGCAGCGTCCGCCGAGCGGGAGGGGGAAATGAGCAGTTCTTC.

The V gene is TRBV10-2, the J gene TRBJ1-1, with no clear D. CDR1 and CDR2 (germline): WSHSY, SAAADI. V lost 8 bases, J lost 6 bases, and 19 bases lay in between. The CDR3 is made up of 14 amino acids. Here the CDR3 DNA reads TGCGCCAGCCTATTAGATGCCGGTCTCCCTGAAGCTTTCTTT. This codes for CASLLDAGLPEAFF.

The chain's CDR3 is CASSLETGGGEKLFF. The CDR3 coding sequence is TGTGCCAGCAGCTTAGAAACAGGGGGCGGTGAAAAACTGTTTTTT. The chain employs TRBV7-6 and TRBJ1-4, with 9 bases lining up with TRBD1. V was clipped by 1 base and J by 7 bases; unmatched bases: 4. This CDR3 has 15 residues. CDR1 and CDR2 from the germline V gene are SGHVS and FNYEAQ.

V is TRBV7-3 and J is TRBJ2-3, with TRBD2 identical over 11 bases. Trimming at V came to 5 bases and at J to 1 base, leaving 5 bases not matched to a gene. The CDR3 spans 16 residues. CDR1 SGHTA and CDR2 FQGTGA come from the germline V gene. Written as DNA, the CDR3 is TGTGCCAGCAGCGGACCGGGACTAGCGGGCACAGATACGCAGTATTTT. Translated, it gives CASSGPGLAGTDTQYF.

This clone appeared once. This chain joins TRBV19 and TRBJ1-1; 7 bases match TRBD1. The germline V gene has CDR1 LNHDA and CDR2 SQIVND (reference sequence). Trimming cost V 3 bases and J 3 bases; bases outside gene matches: 10. The CDR3 totals 16 residues. The CDR3 protein is CASSMATGVGDTEAFF. CDR3 nucleotides: TGTGCCAGTAGTATGGCCACAGGGGTTGGGGACACTGAAGCTTTCTTT.

The V gene is TRBV3-1 (or the pseudogene TRBV3-2), the J gene TRBJ2-1; 9 positions match TRBD2. V was pared by 6 bases and J by 7 bases, with 10 bases of the junction left unmatched. CDR1 is LGHDT and CDR2 is YNNKEL in the germline V gene (reference sequence). This CDR3 has 15 amino acids. In DNA form, the CDR3 reads TGTGCCAGCAGACTACTTAGCGGGAGCGCGAATGAGCAGTTCTTC. Translation: CASRLLSGSANEQFF.

The J gene is TRBJ1-3, the V gene TRBV11-2, with D perhaps TRBD1 (5 bases). Trimming left V 2 bases short and J 3 bases short, with 8 bases between. CDR1 is SGHAT, CDR2 FQNNGV, per germline. The CDR3 is 14 amino acids. The CDR3 is CASSLQGFGNTIYF. The DNA for the CDR3 is TGTGCCAGCAGCTTACAGGGATTTGGAAACACCATATATTTT.

J is TRBJ1-1 and V is TRBV7-6, with TRBD1 matching over 8 bases. Germline lookup yields CDR1 SGHVS and CDR2 FNYEAQ. The CDR3 is 13 amino acids. V lost 5 bases, J lost 6 bases, and 5 bases stayed unmatched. The CDR3, as DNA: TGTGCCAGCAGCCATACAGGGGGGGCTGAAGCTTTCTTT. Protein product: CASSHTGGAEAFF.

This clone was seen a handful of times. This chain links TRBV24-1 with TRBJ1-2; D unclear. This CDR3 region has 14 residues. Trimming shortened V by 0 bases and J by 2 bases, and 6 bases separated the two germline ends. Germline V lookup: CDR1 KGHDR, CDR2 SFDVKD. DNA for the CDR3: TGTGCCACCAGTGATTTGACGGAGAACTATGGCTACACCTTC. Protein: CATSDLTENYGYTF.

CDR3: CASSQEGLGESDTEAFF. The DNA for the CDR3 is TGCGCCAGCAGCCAAGAAGGCCTCGGAGAATCGGACACTGAAGCTTTCTTT. V usage is TRBV4-1 and J usage is TRBJ1-1; D is unclear. With 0 bases removed from V and 3 bases from J, the gap between germline ends came to 17 bases. Per the germline V gene, CDR1 is MGHRA and CDR2 is YSYEKL. This CDR3 spans 17 amino acids.

The V gene is TRBV3-1 (or the pseudogene TRBV3-2), the J gene TRBJ2-2; D might be TRBD1 (6 bases). The germline CDR1 and CDR2 sequences are LGHDT and YNNKEL (reference sequence). Trimming removed 0 bases from V and 6 bases from J, with 17 bases in between. The CDR3 spans 17 residues. CDR3 coding DNA: TGTGCCAGCAGCCAAGAATGGGGGCCCGGGGATCCCGGGGAGCTGTTTTTT. This gives the protein CASSQEWGPGDPGELFF.

The genes are TRBV13 and TRBJ1-5; D is ambiguous. Germline V gives CDR1 PRHDT, CDR2 FYEKMQ (reference sequence). The CDR3 has 13 amino acids. V was cut by 1 base and J by 4 bases, with 5 bases left in between. The CDR3 sequence: CASSLEQNQPQHF. The CDR3 coding sequence is TGTGCCAGCAGCTTAGAGCAAAATCAGCCCCAGCATTTT.

This chain connects TRBV12-3 or TRBV12-4 to TRBJ2-7; D may be TRBD2 (5 bases). V was cut by 7 bases and J by 5 bases, with 9 bases left in between. The CDR3 contains 11 residues. In nucleotides, the CDR3 is TGTGCCAGCACCCGGACTGACGAGCAGTACTTC. This sequence encodes CASTRTDEQYF.

The chain joins TRBV7-8 to TRBJ2-3, with 10 bases lining up with TRBD2. V was pared by 1 base and J by 3 bases, with 4 bases of the junction left unmatched. The CDR3 has 16 residues. Germline lookup yields CDR1 SGHVS and CDR2 FQNEAQ. CDR3 coding DNA: TGTGCCAGCAGCTTAGGGGAACTAGCGGGGACAGATACGCAGTATTTT. Translated, it gives CASSLGELAGTDTQYF.

V is TRBV7-9 and J is TRBJ2-1; 9 nucleotides agree with TRBD2. Germline lookup yields CDR1 SEHNR and CDR2 FQNEAQ (reference sequence). This CDR3 is 16 amino acids long. The J segment lost 8 bases and the V segment lost 5 bases, leaving 13 bases of the junction unmatched. In DNA form, the CDR3 reads TGTGCCAGCAGCCGAGATTCTAGCGGGAATAGGGATGAGCAGTTCTTC. This sequence encodes CASSRDSSGNRDEQFF.